This T cell receptor (beta chain) is drawn from a study of control samples from healthy donors and cancer patients. Profiling relied on immunoSEQ multiplex PCR, and the TCRdb table lists in-frame clones only, not all of them. Of over 65,000 clones listed, roughly 89% are singletons. Germline V gene sequence: CDR1 LNHDA, CDR2 SQIVND (reference sequence). With 2 bases removed from V and 1 base from J, the gap between germline ends came to 8 bases. This CDR3 is built from 14 residues. The chain carries TRBV19 and TRBJ1-1; perhaps TRBD1 as D (6 bases). Sequencing used PBMCs. This receptor was identified in a woman between 45 and 65 years old with colorectal cancer. The CDR3 DNA reads as TGTGCCAGTAGTATAACGGGGGCGAACACTGAAGCTTTCTTT. The encoded protein is CASSITGANTEAFF.